The clone carrying this T cell receptor beta chain showed up just a few times. These data originate in a study of cytotoxic CD8 clonotypes in ibrutinib-treated CLL. In the study overall: Included were 11 relapsed/refractory and about 14 treatment-naive patients, of whom approximately 18 were IGHV unmutated. Samples had a mean of around 250,000 productive templates and tens of thousands of productive rearrangements.

This CDR3 has 15 amino acids. V was clipped by 3 bases and J by 5 bases; unmatched bases: 9. CDR1 is KGHSH and CDR2 is LQKENI in the germline V gene. Profiling relied on immunoSEQ multiplex PCR, and the TCRdb table lists in-frame clones only, not all of them. The repertoire consists of more than 140,000 clones, with around 77% occurring once and the leading ten covering around 30%. The V call is TRBV18, the J call TRBJ1-1; 7 bases map to TRBD1. The receptor comes from a human donor with chronic lymphocytic leukemia. Material: PBMCs, obtained after 12 months of ibrutinib treatment. Written as DNA, the CDR3 is TGTGCCAGCTCACCTCCCACACAGGGGATGACTGAAGCTTTCTTT. As protein: CASSPPTQGMTEAFF.